A selection of T cell receptor beta chains follows, all from one sample in a study of early T cells in non-severe SARS-CoV-2 infection. One entry per CDR3 protein, called by TCRdb with MiXCR from the 5' RACE reads. The sample contains about 80,000 distinct CDR3 sequences, less than 5.5% of which appear only once. Source: whole blood, taken at baseline. The receptor source for this set is an adult who was a healthcare worker with PCR-confirmed SARS-CoV-2 infection or an uninfected control (not recorded which). Each CDR3 is given with its conserved first and last residue. D genes are given only for firm matches. Part of the rows lack a size; the others show once, few, many or a class for expanded clones.

d_gene	abundance	j_gene	v_gene	CDR3nt	CDR3aa
-	many	TRBJ1-1	TRBV28	TGTGCCAGCATTGGTCCCCAGGGAATTGTTAACACTGAAGCTTTCTTT	CASIGPQGIVNTEAFF
-	many	TRBJ2-3	TRBV7-8	TGTGCCAGCAGCTTACGTGCTGGTACGCAGTATTTT	CASSLRAGTQYF
TRBD2	-	TRBJ2-1	TRBV6-6	TGTGCCAGCAGGTTGATAGCGGGGGGCTACAATGAGCAGTTCTTC	CASRLIAGGYNEQFF
TRBD1	many	TRBJ1-1	TRBV27	TGTGCCAGCACTAACACAGGGGGAAAAGCTTTCTTT	CASTNTGGKAFF
-	many	TRBJ1-1	TRBV27	TGTGCCAGCACCCTTGGCGGCGCAGGGAACACTGAAGCTTTCTTT	CASTLGGAGNTEAFF
-	-	TRBJ2-7	TRBV5-6	TGTGCCAGCAGCTTGGTTCCAGGGGAGTACGAGCAGTACTTC	CASSLVPGEYEQYF
-	many	TRBJ2-7	TRBV27	TGTGCCAGCAGTTCTCGACAGGTCGAAGTCTACGAGCAGTACTTC	CASSSRQVEVYEQYF
-	many	TRBJ2-1	TRBV30	TGTGCCTGGAGTGTATGGGACGAGAGCTCCTACAATGAGCAGTTCTTC	CAWSVWDESSYNEQFF
-	many	TRBJ1-2	TRBV7-8	TGTGCCAGCAGCTCCGGGACGGTTAACTATGGCTACACCTTC	CASSSGTVNYGYTF
-	many	TRBJ2-1	TRBV7-2	TGTGCCAGCAGCTTGTTTCCCCTTGCCAATGAGCAGTTCTTC	CASSLFPLANEQFF
-	many	TRBJ2-7	TRBV7-6	TGTGCCAGCAGCGCCGGGCACTACGAGCAGTACTTC	CASSAGHYEQYF
TRBD1	few	TRBJ1-1	TRBV29-1	TGCAGCGTTGATCGGGACAGAAGATTGAACACTGAAGCTTTCTTT	CSVDRDRRLNTEAFF
-	-	TRBJ2-1	TRBV24-1	TGTGTCACCAGTGCAGGGAGGATGAATTGGAATGAGCAGTTCTTC	CVTSAGRMNWNEQFF
TRBD2	many	TRBJ2-3	TRBV7-9	TGTGCCAGCAGCCCCTGGACTAGCGGGAGTGGGGATACGCAGTATTTT	CASSPWTSGSGDTQYF
TRBD2	few	TRBJ2-7	TRBV29-1	TGCAGCGTTGATAGCGGGAGAGGAGCCTCCGAGCAGTACTTC	CSVDSGRGASEQYF
TRBD1	many	TRBJ1-1	TRBV27	TGTGCCAGCAGTTTATTACCAGGGGGCCTTACTGAAGCTTTCTTT	CASSLLPGGLTEAFF
-	few	TRBJ1-6	TRBV2	TGTGCCACCTCTTTAGAGGGGAGGTCACCCCTCCACTTT	CATSLEGRSPLHF
TRBD1	few	TRBJ1-1	TRBV2	TGTGCCAGCGAGGACAGGGGGATCACTGAAGCTTTCTTT	CASEDRGITEAFF
-	few	TRBJ2-1	TRBV20-1	TGCAGTGCTAGAGATCATTCGTCATTCGTGCAGTTCTTC	CSARDHSSFVQFF
-	many	TRBJ2-1	TRBV21-1	TGTGCCAGCAGCAAAGTAGGACAGTACATTGAGCAGTTCTTC	CASSKVGQYIEQFF
TRBD1	-	TRBJ1-2	TRBV19	TGTGCCAGTGATTACAGGGGGTCGAGTGGCTACACCTTC	CASDYRGSSGYTF
-	-	TRBJ2-7	TRBV7-9	TGTGCCAGCAGCCAGGACAGTCGTGTCTACGAGCAGTACTTC	CASSQDSRVYEQYF
TRBD1	few	TRBJ2-7	TRBV5-1	TGCGCCAGCAGCGTGGGAGACAGGGTCTCCTACGAGCAGTACTTC	CASSVGDRVSYEQYF
-	many	TRBJ1-2	TRBV6-1	TGTGCCAGCAGTGTTCTAATATACTCCTCCTATGGCTACACCTTC	CASSVLIYSSYGYTF
-	many	TRBJ1-2	TRBV29-1	TGCAGCGTTGACTCGAATTACGGGGCCGGAAACTATGGCTACACCTTC	CSVDSNYGAGNYGYTF
-	many	TRBJ1-5	TRBV7-9	TGTGCCAGCAGCTTCCCCGGGAGGCCCCAGCATTTT	CASSFPGRPQHF
TRBD2	many	TRBJ2-1	TRBV5-4	TGTGCCAGCAGCCTTAAGCGGGAGACTTACAATGAGCAGTTCTTC	CASSLKRETYNEQFF
TRBD2	-	TRBJ2-3	TRBV12-3/TRBV12-4	TGTGCCAGCAGTTTAGCTGGAGCGGGAAGGACAGATACGCAGTATTTT	CASSLAGAGRTDTQYF
TRBD1	many	TRBJ1-2	TRBV12-5	TGTGCTAGTGGTTCGGACAGGGACAGTGGCTACACCTTC	CASGSDRDSGYTF
-	many	TRBJ1-2	TRBV7-9	TGTGCCAGCAGCTTACCGGGAACTAACTATGGCTACACCTTC	CASSLPGTNYGYTF
TRBD2	few	TRBJ2-1	TRBV4-1	TGCGCCAGCAGCCAACTAGCGGACTCCTACAATGAGCAGTTCTTC	CASSQLADSYNEQFF
TRBD2	many	TRBJ2-1	TRBV20-1	TGCAGTGCTCGTCTCCCGGGACTAGTAAAATCGGAGCAGTTCTTC	CSARLPGLVKSEQFF
-	-	TRBJ2-1	TRBV30	TGTGCCTGGACCCTAGGGGGGAATGAGCAGTTCTTC	CAWTLGGNEQFF